This entry lists 27 T cell receptor beta chains sequenced from one sample in a study of blood T cell repertoires in COVID-19. This table comes from immunoSEQ multiplex PCR, and its TCRdb copy is limited to in-frame clones, with some not included. Of about 250,000 clones listed, around 90% are singletons. The specimen sequenced was peripheral blood. The origin of the receptors is a woman aged 40 to 49 who had recovered from COVID-19.

The rearrangement joins TRBV15 to TRBJ2-5; D unresolved. The CDR3 has 14 residues. Trimming took off 0 bases at V and 2 bases at J, with 7 bases between the two ends. CDR1 LNHNV and CDR2 YYDKDF come from the germline V gene (reference sequence). The CDR3 coding sequence is TGTGCCACCAGCAGAGATCCAGTACAAGAGACCCAGTACTTC. It codes for CATSRDPVQETQYF.

There are a few counts of this clone. This rearrangement joins TRBV7-9 to TRBJ1-3; D unclear. CDR1 is SEHNR, CDR2 FQNEAQ, per germline (reference sequence). The CDR3 is made up of 12 amino acids. Deletions cut 4 bases from V and 4 bases from J, with 5 bases between. CDR3 in DNA: TGTGCCAGCAGCTCAGAAGGAAACACCATATATTTT. This translates into CASSSEGNTIYF.

The J gene is TRBJ1-4, the V gene TRBV30; TRBD1 might be the D (6 bases). This CDR3 region has 14 residues. Per the germline V gene, CDR1 is GTSNPN and CDR2 is SVGIG (reference sequence). Trimming took 2 bases from V and 4 from J, leaving 11 bases between them. CDR3 DNA sequence: TGTGCCTGGAGTAGGGGGGGTAGTAATGAAAAACTGTTTTTT. Protein: CAWSRGGSNEKLFF.

The gene calls are TRBV19 and TRBJ1-1, with TRBD1 matching 9 bases. Germline CDR1 LNHDA, CDR2 SQIVND (reference sequence). The CDR3 has 16 residues. With 5 bases clipped from V and 7 bases from J, the junction kept 14 bases outside the gene matches. The CDR3 region has the DNA TGTGCCAGTAGTTCTGCGGACAGGGGTTATGGAGGTGAAGCTTTCTTT. Translation: CASSSADRGYGGEAFF.

The rearrangement links TRBV2 to TRBJ1-4; 9 positions match TRBD1. V lost 5 bases, J lost 5 bases, and 6 bases stayed unmatched. Germline-derived CDR1 and CDR2 are SNHLY and FYNNEI. The CDR3 sequence is 15 residues long. The CDR3 is CASSFPGQGNEKLFF. The CDR3 nucleotides are TGTGCCAGCAGTTTCCCGGGACAGGGAAATGAAAAACTGTTTTTT.

V gene TRBV9 combines with J gene TRBJ1-1, with TRBD1 matching over 7 bases. V dropped 3 bases and J dropped 5; count of bases not matched to a gene: 16. The V gene's germline CDR1 is SGDLS and CDR2 YYNGEE. The CDR3 spans 17 residues. The CDR3 nucleotides read TGTGCCAGCAGCGCGACCCCGACAGGGAAATCGAGGACTGAAGCTTTCTTT. Translating gives CASSATPTGKSRTEAFF.

The chain recombines TRBV6-5 with TRBJ1-3; TRBD1 is a possible D gene (6 bases). Germline lookup yields CDR1 MNHEY and CDR2 SVGAGI. This CDR3 spans 15 amino acids. The ends were cut back, 6 bases at V and 0 bases at J, with 12 bases in the middle. CDR3 sequence: CASREDRLSGNTIYF. The CDR3 DNA reads TGTGCCAGCAGGGAGGACAGACTCTCTGGAAACACCATATATTTT.

This chain connects TRBV18 to TRBJ2-7; D may be TRBD2 (5 bases). The germline gives CDR1 KGHSH, CDR2 LQKENI. The V and J ends lost 3 bases and 6 bases respectively, with 12 bases between them. CDR3 length: 13 amino acids. CDR3 residues: CASSPEGQAEQYF. In DNA form, the CDR3 reads TGTGCCAGCTCACCCGAGGGTCAGGCCGAGCAGTACTTC.

J is TRBJ1-1 and V is TRBV2; 7 nucleotides match TRBD1. The CDR3 spans 13 residues. From germline, CDR1 is SNHLY and CDR2 FYNNEI. After removal of 3 bases from V and 6 bases from J, the junction contained 4 bases not matched to a gene. The CDR3 DNA reads as TGTGCCAGCAGTGACAGGGGGAGCTCTGAAGCTTTCTTT. It codes for CASSDRGSSEAFF.

The rearrangement joins TRBV19 to TRBJ2-2; 10 bases line up with TRBD2. Germline-derived CDR1 and CDR2 are LNHDA and SQIVND (reference sequence). V dropped 5 bases and J dropped 8; count of bases not matched to a gene: 14. The CDR3 extends over 17 amino acids. Written as DNA, the CDR3 is TGTGCCAGTAGTGCCCGTGGAGGGACTAGCGCTTCTGGGGAGCTGTTTTTT. Its translation is CASSARGGTSASGELFF. Complete variable domain (other parts from reference TRBV19 and TRBJ2-2): DGGITQSPKYLFRKEGQNVTLSCEQNLNHDAMYWYRQDPGQGLRLIYYSQIVNDFQKGDIAEGYSVSREKKESFPLTVTSAQKNPTAFYLCASSARGGTSASGELFFGEGSRLTVL.

This clone was detected a few times. V is TRBV19 and J is TRBJ1-1; no clear D. In germline, CDR1 is LNHDA, CDR2 SQIVND (reference sequence). The V and J ends lost 2 bases and 1 base respectively, with 20 bases between them. CDR3 length: 18 residues. CDR3 region: CASSIRSRVLRENTEAFF. The DNA of the CDR3 is TGTGCCAGTAGTATAAGGTCTCGGGTGTTGCGGGAGAACACTGAAGCTTTCTTT. The entire variable domain, with the rest obtained from reference TRBV19 and TRBJ1-1, is as follows: DGGITQSPKYLFRKEGQNVTLSCEQNLNHDAMYWYRQDPGQGLRLIYYSQIVNDFQKGDIAEGYSVSREKKESFPLTVTSAQKNPTAFYLCASSIRSRVLRENTEAFFGQGTRLTVV.

Written as DNA, the CDR3 is TGTGCCAGCTACGGGGGTGGGGGTTTGAACACTGAAGCTTTCTTT. Its protein is CASYGGGGLNTEAFF. This sequence joins TRBV25-1 and TRBJ1-1; possibly TRBD1 for D (5 bases). The CDR3 extends over 15 amino acids. Per the germline V gene, CDR1 is MGHDK and CDR2 is SYGVNS. Trimming stripped 8 bases from V and 0 bases from J, with 16 bases between.

V usage is TRBV3-1 (or the pseudogene TRBV3-2) and J usage is TRBJ1-2, with D possibly being TRBD1 (5 bases). The germline gives CDR1 LGHDT, CDR2 YNNKEL (reference sequence). Trimming pared 0 bases from V and 6 bases from J, leaving 17 bases between. The CDR3 spans 16 residues. CDR3 region: CASSQEPQGRTNGYTF. DNA for the CDR3: TGTGCCAGCAGCCAAGAACCCCAGGGCCGAACTAATGGCTACACCTTC.

The gene calls are TRBV11-2 and TRBJ2-7; a possible D gene is TRBD2 (6 bases). The CDR3 loop spans 15 amino acids. The germline V and J ends were trimmed by 5 bases and 3 bases, with 17 bases remaining between them. CDR1 and CDR2 (germline): SGHAT, FQNNGV. CDR3 amino acids: CASSPEGLTRYEQYF. Here the CDR3 DNA reads TGTGCCAGCAGCCCGGAGGGACTCACCCGCTACGAGCAGTACTTC.

The chain has TRBV4-2 and TRBJ2-7; the match to TRBD2 covers 8 bases. J lost 0 bases, V lost 0 bases, and 7 bases had no gene match. CDR1 is LGHNA and CDR2 is YNFKEQ in the germline V gene. There are 17 residues in the CDR3. The CDR3: CASSQDRSGTFSYEQYF. CDR3 DNA sequence: TGTGCCAGCAGCCAAGATCGTAGCGGGACCTTCTCCTACGAGCAGTACTTC.

A word on this clone: Within the sample, other DNA sequences also encode this same CDR3. The chain carries TRBV30 and TRBJ2-7, with D possibly being TRBD2 (5 bases). Germline V CDR1 and CDR2: GTSNPN, SVGIG (reference sequence). The CDR3 runs 12 residues. V lost 2 bases and J lost 1, with 6 bases in between. The CDR3 sequence is CAWSPGSYEQYF. CDR3 DNA: TGTGCCTGGAGTCCGGGGTCCTACGAGCAGTACTTC.

The chain employs TRBV5-6 and TRBJ2-1; TRBD2 aligns across 9 bases. This CDR3 comprises 15 residues. Germline CDR1 is SGHDT and CDR2 is YYEEEE. V shed 2 bases and J 4 bases; nucleotides not matched to a gene: 4. The CDR3 loop is CASSFSGSAYNEQFF. CDR3 sequence (DNA): TGTGCCAGCAGCTTTAGCGGGAGCGCTTACAATGAGCAGTTCTTC.

The V and J genes are TRBV3-1 (or the pseudogene TRBV3-2) and TRBJ2-5; 7 bases are a match to TRBD1. V lost 2 bases, J lost 10 bases, and 10 bases stayed unmatched. CDR3 length equals 14 residues. The V gene's germline CDR1 is LGHDT and CDR2 YNNKEL (reference sequence). CDR3 region: CASSQPNRGGFQYF. The CDR3 DNA follows: TGTGCCAGCAGCCAACCTAACAGGGGTGGTTTCCAGTACTTC.

The chain joins TRBV6-6 to TRBJ2-7, with D unclear. CDR1 is MNHNY and CDR2 is SVGAGI in the germline V gene (reference sequence). This CDR3 is built from 15 residues. Between the trimmed V and J ends, which lost 1 base and 0 bases, there was a span of 10 bases. CDR3 residues: CASSYWADVSYEQYF. The CDR3 DNA is TGTGCCAGCAGTTACTGGGCTGACGTCTCCTACGAGCAGTACTTC.

The rearrangement links TRBV2 to TRBJ2-5; 14 bases agree with TRBD2. This CDR3 is 13 amino acids long. CDR1 is SNHLY, CDR2 FYNNEI, per germline. V lost 9 bases to trimming and J lost 5 bases; unmatched junction nucleotides: 2. Written as DNA, the CDR3 is TGTGCCAGGGGACTAGCGGGAGTTGAGACCCAGTACTTC. It encodes CARGLAGVETQYF.

The chain couples TRBV28 to TRBJ1-2; D is uncertain. V shed 2 bases and J shed 2 bases, with 6 bases lying between them. Germline CDR1 reads MDHEN; CDR2 reads SYDVKM. The CDR3 spans 13 residues. The CDR3 here is CASSLGENYGYTF. The CDR3 DNA reads as TGTGCCAGCAGTTTAGGGGAGAACTATGGCTACACCTTC.

The V call is TRBV12-3 or TRBV12-4, the J call TRBJ1-2; D unclear. The ends were cut back, 1 base at V and 4 bases at J, with 4 bases in the middle. There are 12 residues in the CDR3. The CDR3 reads CASSLGLYGYTF. For the CDR3, the DNA is TGTGCCAGCAGTTTAGGTCTCTATGGCTACACCTTC.

This rearrangement joins TRBV6-6 to TRBJ2-3; the D gene is possibly TRBD1 (6 bases). CDR1 and CDR2 from the germline V gene are MNHNY and SVGAGI (reference sequence). V was pared by 8 bases and J by 1 base, with 10 bases between. This CDR3 comprises 13 residues. The CDR3 DNA reads TGTGCCAGCGAGGGGGAACGCACAGATACGCAGTATTTT. Protein: CASEGERTDTQYF.

This sequence joins TRBV29-1 and TRBJ1-2; possibly TRBD1 for D (6 bases). The CDR3 sequence is 12 residues long. CDR1 SQVTM and CDR2 ANQGSEA come from the germline V gene. The V end lost 3 bases, the J end lost 8 bases, and 13 bases lay between the germline ends. CDR3 region: CSVDLGAWGYTF. The CDR3, as DNA: TGCAGCGTTGATTTGGGGGCATGGGGCTACACCTTC.

The chain joins TRBV19 to TRBJ2-3, with TRBD2 matching 8 bases. Germline assignment: CDR1 LNHDA and CDR2 SQIVND (reference sequence). This CDR3 is 13 amino acids long. Germline trimming cut 6 bases from V and 8 bases from J; bases unmatched to any gene: 7. The CDR3 region is CASRGGGRFTQYF. CDR3 in DNA: TGTGCCAGTAGGGGCGGCGGGAGGTTTACGCAGTATTTT.

The gene calls are TRBV24-1 and TRBJ2-3; 9 bases match TRBD1. Germline V gene sequence: CDR1 KGHDR, CDR2 SFDVKD. The ends lost 11 bases at V and 5 bases at J; junction bases unmatched: 10. The CDR3 loop spans 14 amino acids. The CDR3 DNA reads TGTGCCATTATAAACAGGGGGCGAGGAGATACGCAGTATTTT. This codes for CAIINRGRGDTQYF.

The chain has TRBV30 and TRBJ2-6; no clear D gene. The CDR3 totals 13 residues. Trimming took off 4 bases at V and 2 bases at J, with 6 bases between the two ends. CDR1 and CDR2 from the germline V gene are GTSNPN and SVGIG (reference sequence). In DNA, the CDR3 is TGTGCCTGGATGCGTACTGGGGCCAACGTCCTGACTTTC. This codes for CAWMRTGANVLTF.